The clone carrying this T cell receptor beta chain was observed a few times. What it binds is not known. One junction end does not reproduce the germline sequence, and a read error may be involved. Germline CDR1 SGHTA, CDR2 FQGNSA. The CDR3 extends over 12 amino acids. TCRdb recomputed calls from the reads with MiXCR, one row per CDR3 protein. The top ten clones hold 17% of a sample with about half a million distinct CDR3 sequences, 30% to 35% of them seen once. This specimen belongs to a study of T cell repertoires in cytomegalovirus infection. The overall study: Recently identified HLA-C-restricted CMV epitopes and well-studied HLA-B-restricted CMV epitopes were used by the study. CMV infection together with matching HLA type was indicated by public TCR beta signatures.

The input for sequencing was cultured PBMCs, taken from culture after CMV antigen stimulation. This TCR was recovered from a human donor in good health (CMV status not recorded). Some clones in this sample may be carry-over from other donors' samples. The chain recombines TRBV7-2 with TRBJ2-3, with D possibly being TRBD1 or TRBD2 (5 bases each). Here the CDR3 DNA reads TGTGCCACCAGCCCCCGGGGCGCTACGCAGTATTTT. This gives the protein CATSPRGATQYF.